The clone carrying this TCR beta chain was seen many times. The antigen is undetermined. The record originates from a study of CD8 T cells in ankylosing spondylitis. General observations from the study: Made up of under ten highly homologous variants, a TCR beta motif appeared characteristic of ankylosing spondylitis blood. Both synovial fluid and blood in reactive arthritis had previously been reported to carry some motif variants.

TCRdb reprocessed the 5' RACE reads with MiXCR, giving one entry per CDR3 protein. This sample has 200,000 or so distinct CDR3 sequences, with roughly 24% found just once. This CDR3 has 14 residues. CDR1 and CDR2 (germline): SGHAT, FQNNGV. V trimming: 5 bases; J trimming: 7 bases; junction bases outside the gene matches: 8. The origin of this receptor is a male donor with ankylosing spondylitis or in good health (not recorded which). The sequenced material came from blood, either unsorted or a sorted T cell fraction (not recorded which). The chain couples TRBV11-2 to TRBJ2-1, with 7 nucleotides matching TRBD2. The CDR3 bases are TGTGCCAGCAGCGCCGTCGTGGGGGGGAATGAGCAGTTCTTC. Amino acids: CASSAVVGGNEQFF.